This TCR beta chain is from a study of cytomegalovirus exposure and HLA in healthy donors. PCR used 60 Vbeta primers and 13 Jbeta primers. Methods used by the authors: Per a later analysis, the number of unique TCR beta chains was around 79 million, of which roughly 10 million were shared. The assay was immunoSEQ multiplex PCR, and TCRdb's table has in-frame clones only and misses some. V and J calls and clone size come straight from that table; D and trimming were deduced from the DNA. The data show approximately 240,000 clones, over 65% seen once. V lost 4 bases to trimming and J lost 6 bases; unmatched junction nucleotides: 6. Per germline, CDR1 SEHNR and CDR2 FQNEAQ (reference sequence). The CDR3 runs 14 residues. These donors, healthy bone marrow donors, were studied.

This TCR derives from a woman in her fifties or sixties in good health and CMV-seropositive. The rearrangement uses TRBV7-9 and TRBJ1-1; the match to TRBD1 covers 9 bases. Sequenced material: PBMCs. CDR3 region: CASSSGQGKAEAFF. The CDR3 nucleotides read TGTGCCAGCAGCTCGGGACAGGGAAAGGCTGAAGCTTTCTTT.